These T cell receptor beta chains were read from a single sample in a study of shared clonotypes between healthy human individuals. Some clones are missing from TCRdb's copy, which holds only in-frame ones; the method was immunoSEQ multiplex PCR. This sample has over a million clones; 97% to 99% occur once, and the top ten carry 0.36%. The sequenced sample consisted of naive CD4+ T cells sorted from blood. Receptors were obtained from a man between 25 and 39 years old in good health. Each CDR3 is given with its conserved first and last residue. D genes are given only for firm matches. The listing skips clone size in some rows; elsewhere it reads once, few, many or a size class.

V gene,D gene,clone size,J gene,CDR3 DNA,CDR3 protein
TRBV5-1,-,-,TRBJ2-2,TGCGCCAGCAGCTTGGGAGGTGCCGGGGAGCTGTTTTTT,CASSLGGAGELFF
TRBV7-9,TRBD1,-,TRBJ1-5,TGTGCCAGCAGCTTAGGGACAGGGGGCGGTCAGCCCCAGCATTTT,CASSLGTGGGQPQHF
TRBV28,TRBD1,once,TRBJ1-1,TGTGCCAGCAGTTTAAGGGTGGGACAGGGCCTGAACACTGAAGCTTTCTTT,CASSLRVGQGLNTEAFF
TRBV7-9,TRBD1,once,TRBJ2-5,TGTGCCAGCAGCTTCTTGGACAGGCGACGGGAGACCCAGTACTTC,CASSFLDRRRETQYF
TRBV5-4,TRBD2,-,TRBJ2-3,TGTGCCAGCAGCCCACAATCAGCGGGAGGGGGCACAGATACGCAGTATTTT,CASSPQSAGGGTDTQYF
TRBV2,-,-,TRBJ1-2,TGTGCCAGCAGTGAATCCGGGACACTTGGCTACACCTTC,CASSESGTLGYTF
TRBV7-9,-,-,TRBJ1-2,TGTGCCAGCAGCCCTGTCAGGGGTGGCTATGGCTACACCTTC,CASSPVRGGYGYTF
TRBV6-6,TRBD1,-,TRBJ1-2,TGTGCCAGCAGTGGGACAGGGGACAGCTATGGCTACACCTTC,CASSGTGDSYGYTF
TRBV29-1,-,-,TRBJ2-1,TGCAGCCACACCTACTCCTACAATGAGCAGTTCTTC,CSHTYSYNEQFF
TRBV7-9,-,-,TRBJ2-1,TGTGCCAGCAGCACCGTTCCGGACGACAATGAGCAGTTCTTC,CASSTVPDDNEQFF
TRBV19,TRBD2,once,TRBJ2-3,TGTGCCAGTAGTATCCACATTACTAGCGGTCAGGGGGATACGCAGTATTTT,CASSIHITSGQGDTQYF
TRBV18,-,-,TRBJ2-2,TGTGCCAGCTCACCAGGGGCACCGTCGAGGTCGAACACCGGGGAGCTGTTTTTT,CASSPGAPSRSNTGELFF
TRBV25-1,TRBD1,-,TRBJ1-2,TGTGCCACCAACCCTCCCGGGACAGAATATGGCTACACCTTC,CATNPPGTEYGYTF
TRBV11-1,-,-,TRBJ2-7,TGTGCCAGCAGCTTAACCCGGGGCTACGAGCAGTACTTC,CASSLTRGYEQYF
TRBV5-1,TRBD2,-,TRBJ2-3,TGCGCCAGCAGCTTGTTCAAGCGGGACGATACGCAGTATTTT,CASSLFKRDDTQYF
TRBV13,-,-,TRBJ2-7,TGTGCCAGCAGCATCCGTGTAGGGCCCGGGCTCGGCGAGCAGTACTTC,CASSIRVGPGLGEQYF
TRBV30,TRBD2,-,TRBJ2-5,TGTGCCTGGAGTAAAGGACTAGCGGGAGTACAGACCCAGTACTTC,CAWSKGLAGVQTQYF
TRBV7-6,-,-,TRBJ2-3,TGTGCCAGCAGTTTTATTTTGGGGTCGGATACGCAGTATTTT,CASSFILGSDTQYF
TRBV7-2,-,-,TRBJ1-2,TGTGCCAGCAGCTTAGGGCAGGGGACTGGTGGCTACACCTTC,CASSLGQGTGGYTF
TRBV7-6,-,-,TRBJ2-3,TGTGCCAGCACTCCTGGTAGGACAGTAGGACTGTATTTT,CASTPGRTVGLYF
TRBV27,TRBD2,-,TRBJ2-1,TGTGCCAGCAGTACTAGCGGGAGGGCCTACAATGAGCAGTTCTTC,CASSTSGRAYNEQFF
TRBV10-1,-,-,TRBJ2-3,TGCGCCAGCAGTGATATCACAGATACGCAGTATTTT,CASSDITDTQYF
TRBV29-1,-,-,TRBJ2-1,TGCAGCGTTGGTCGTCAGGGCTCCTACAATGAGCAGTTCTTC,CSVGRQGSYNEQFF
TRBV28,-,-,TRBJ2-5,TGTGCCAGCAGTTTAGTCGACAGCCGAGGTGACCAGTACTTC,CASSLVDSRGDQYF
TRBV6-4,TRBD2,-,TRBJ2-3,TGTGCCAGCCGGGGGGGGAGCACAGATACGCAGTATTTT,CASRGGSTDTQYF
TRBV5-1,TRBD1,-,TRBJ1-4,TGCGCCAGCAGCTTGGGCGACAGGGGCTTGAAAAAACTGTTTTTT,CASSLGDRGLKKLFF
TRBV25-1,-,-,TRBJ2-3,TGTGCCAGCAACTGGGGCGCGGGGACAGATACGCAGTATTTT,CASNWGAGTDTQYF
TRBV7-9,-,-,TRBJ2-1,TGTGCCAGCAGCCCAGGGCAGGGCCCGGGGCAGTTCTTC,CASSPGQGPGQFF
TRBV4-1,TRBD2,-,TRBJ2-1,TGCGCCAGCAGCCAAGACCTAGCGGGACAATACAATGAGCAGTTCTTC,CASSQDLAGQYNEQFF
TRBV9,-,-,TRBJ2-1,TGTGCCAGCAGCGTAGGGACGGGAGCGGGGCAGTTCTTC,CASSVGTGAGQFF
TRBV7-3,TRBD1,-,TRBJ2-2,TGTGCCAGCAGCCTGAGGAAGACAGGGGGGCACACCGGGGAGCTGTTTTTT,CASSLRKTGGHTGELFF
TRBV5-6,TRBD2,-,TRBJ2-7,TGTGCCAGCAGCTTCCCGGCGCCTAGCGGGACGTCCTACGAGCAGTACTTC,CASSFPAPSGTSYEQYF
TRBV6-1,-,-,TRBJ1-2,TGTGCCAGCAGTGCCACTTGGGGCAGCTATGGCTACACCTTC,CASSATWGSYGYTF
TRBV28,-,-,TRBJ1-1,TGTGCCAGCACTCCCGGGGGACAGAACACTGAAGCTTTCTTT,CASTPGGQNTEAFF
TRBV5-3,-,-,TRBJ2-7,TGTGCCAGAAGCTTGGAAACAGGGATGCGATACGAGCAGTACTTC,CARSLETGMRYEQYF
TRBV7-9,-,-,TRBJ2-7,TGTGCCAGCAGTGGAGGAATGGGGATTGAGAACGAGCAGTACTTC,CASSGGMGIENEQYF
TRBV5-5,TRBD2,-,TRBJ2-5,TGTGCCAGCAGCTACGGGACTAGCGGGGCGGAGACCCAGTACTTC,CASSYGTSGAETQYF
TRBV28,-,-,TRBJ1-3,TGTGCCAGCAGTCCCATTAATGGCAGGGGAAACACCATATATTTT,CASSPINGRGNTIYF
TRBV28,TRBD1,-,TRBJ2-2,TGTGCCAGCAGCACCCCCGGACAGGGAATCCCCGGGCCGAACACCGGGGAGCTGTTTTTT,CASSTPGQGIPGPNTGELFF
TRBV5-4,-,-,TRBJ1-1,TGTGCCAGCTGCCGCGAGGTGAACACTGAAGCTTTCTTT,CASCREVNTEAFF